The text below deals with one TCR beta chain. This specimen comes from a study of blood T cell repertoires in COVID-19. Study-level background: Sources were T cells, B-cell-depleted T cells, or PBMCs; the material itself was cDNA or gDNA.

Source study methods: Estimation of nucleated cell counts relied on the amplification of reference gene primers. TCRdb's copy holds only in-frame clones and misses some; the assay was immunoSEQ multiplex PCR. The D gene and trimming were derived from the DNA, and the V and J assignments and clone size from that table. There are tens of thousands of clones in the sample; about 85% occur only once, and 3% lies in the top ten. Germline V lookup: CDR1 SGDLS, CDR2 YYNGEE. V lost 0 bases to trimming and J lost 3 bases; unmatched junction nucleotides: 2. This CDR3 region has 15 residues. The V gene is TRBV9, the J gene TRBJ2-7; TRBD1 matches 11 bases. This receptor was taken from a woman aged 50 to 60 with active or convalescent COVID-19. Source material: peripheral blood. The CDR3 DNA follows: TGTGCCAGCAGCGTAGCGGGACAGGGGGGCTACGAGCAGTACTTC. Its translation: CASSVAGQGGYEQYF. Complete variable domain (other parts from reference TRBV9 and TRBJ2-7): DSGVTQTPKHLITATGQRVTLRCSPRSGDLSVYWYQQSLDQGLQFLIQYYNGEERAKGNILERFSAQQFPDLHSELNLSSLELGDSALYFCASSVAGQGGYEQYFGPGTRLTVT.